A single sample gave rise to the 12 T cell receptor beta chains below, sequenced in a study of molecular identifiers for immune sequencing clone quantification. TCRdb re-called the PCR reads with MiXCR, one entry per CDR3 protein. The sample holds 460,000 or so distinct CDR3 sequences, less than 30% seen once. The sample was naive CD8+ T cells from blood, with Jurkat cell RNA spiked in. As to subset: FACS-sorted CD8+CD4-CCR7+CD45RA+ naive T cells. The receptors here all came from a human donor in good health. Some libraries in this study had Jurkat cell RNA spiked in.

In regard to this clonotype: A much larger clone lies one base from this, so it may be a read error. This sequence joins TRBV25-1 and TRBJ1-1; weak D call: TRBD1 (5 bases). Trimming stripped 3 bases from V and 4 bases from J, with 21 bases between. Germline CDR1 is MGHDK and CDR2 is SYGVNS. The length of the CDR3 is 17 residues. This CDR3 is CASSEGRDGVRGTEAFF. DNA of the CDR3: TGTGCCAGCAGTGAGGGGAGGGACGGCGTTCGGGGCACTGAAGCTTTCTTT.

This clonotype came up a few times. This chain connects TRBV2 to TRBJ1-5; 10 nucleotides line up with TRBD1. The CDR3 sequence is 14 residues long. With V trimmed by 7 bases and J by 11 bases, 11 bases remained unmatched. CDR1 is SNHLY, CDR2 FYNNEI, per germline. The DNA for the CDR3 is TGTGCCAGCAAAGTAGGGGACAGGGGAGAGGCCCAGCATTTT. Amino acid sequence: CASKVGDRGEAQHF.

This clonotype has only one observation. A read error is possible here, since a much larger clone lies one base away. This sequence joins TRBV5-1 and TRBJ2-7, with D tentatively TRBD1 (6 bases). CDR1 and CDR2 from the germline V gene are SGHRS and YFSETQ. The CDR3 runs 14 residues. The CDR3 coding sequence is TGCGTCAGCAGCTTGGATTCAACAGGGTACGAGCAGTACTTC. Translated: CVSSLDSTGYEQYF.

The J gene is TRBJ2-3, the V gene TRBV6-5; TRBD2 matches 8 bases. The CDR3 contains 16 residues. In germline, CDR1 is MNHEY, CDR2 SVGAGI. V gave up 5 bases and J gave up 2 bases; unmatched junction bases: 9. The CDR3 nucleotides read TGTGCCAGCAGTCACCAGCGGGAGTATATCACAGATACGCAGTATTTT. This sequence encodes CASSHQREYITDTQYF.

In this sample, this clonotype turned up many times. The gene calls are TRBV6-5 and TRBJ2-1, with D tentatively TRBD1 (5 bases). Between the trimmed V and J ends, which lost 2 bases and 3 bases, there was a span of 8 bases. The germline V gene encodes CDR1 MNHEY and CDR2 SVGAGI. The CDR3 totals 14 residues. For the CDR3, the DNA is TGTGCCAGCAGTTACCTGGACAACTACAATGAGCAGTTCTTC. It specifies CASSYLDNYNEQFF.

Regarding this clonotype: One end of the junction fails to match germline, which may point to a read error. J is TRBJ1-4 and V is TRBV2, with TRBD1 as a possible D gene (6 bases). Germline values: CDR1 SNHLY, CDR2 FYNNEI. The CDR3 length is 13 residues. CDR3 protein: CAGSEGRQVELFF. CDR3 DNA sequence: TGTGCCGGCAGTGAGGGACGACAGGTGGAACTGTTTTTT.

The genes are TRBV5-1 and TRBJ2-7; 10 bases match TRBD2. Germline CDR1 reads SGHRS; CDR2 reads YFSETQ. V dropped 0 bases and J dropped 0; count of bases not matched to a gene: 9. CDR3 length: 18 residues. Here the CDR3 reads CASSLEASGSLSSYEQYF. The CDR3 DNA is TGCGCCAGCAGCTTGGAGGCTAGCGGGAGCCTGTCCTCCTACGAGCAGTACTTC.

The sample holds a few counts of this clonotype. This chain links TRBV14 with TRBJ2-5; D may match TRBD1 or TRBD2 (5 bases each). The V end lost 4 bases, the J end lost 2 bases, and 17 bases lay between the germline ends. Germline V gene data show CDR1 as SGHDN and CDR2 as FVKESK. There are 16 residues in the CDR3. The CDR3 DNA reads as TGTGCCAGCAGCCGGAAGGGATGGGGACCGCAAGAGACCCAGTACTTC. It is translated as CASSRKGWGPQETQYF.

This clonotype has more than one count but fewer than ten. This chain links TRBV7-2 with TRBJ1-2; possibly TRBD1 for D (5 bases). The CDR3 loop spans 15 amino acids. V dropped 0 bases and J dropped 0 bases, with 8 bases sitting between them. Per germline, CDR1 SGHTA and CDR2 FQGNSA. The CDR3: CASSLASGANYGYTF. The CDR3 nucleotides read TGTGCCAGCAGCTTAGCATCGGGGGCTAACTATGGCTACACCTTC.

The chain is built from TRBV7-9 and TRBJ1-1; possibly TRBD1 for D (5 bases). Trimming stripped 5 bases from V and 5 bases from J, with 12 bases between. The length of the CDR3 is 13 residues. Germline CDR1 SEHNR, CDR2 FQNEAQ (reference sequence). In nucleotides, the CDR3 is TGTGCCAGCAGCACACCAGAGGGGACTGAAGCTTTCTTT. This gives the protein CASSTPEGTEAFF.

The V call is TRBV2, the J call TRBJ2-5, with D unclear. This CDR3 contains 15 residues. The ends were cut back, 1 base at V and 0 bases at J, with 9 bases in the middle. The V gene's germline CDR1 is SNHLY and CDR2 FYNNEI. This CDR3 is CASSEVLANQETQYF. The CDR3, as DNA: TGTGCCAGCAGTGAAGTTTTGGCCAACCAAGAGACCCAGTACTTC. The whole variable domain, filled in from reference TRBV2 and TRBJ2-5, reads EPEVTQTPSHQVTQMGQEVILRCVPISNHLYFYWYRQILGQKVEFLVSFYNNEISEKSEIFDDQFSVERPDGSNFTLKIRSTKLEDSAMYFCASSEVLANQETQYFGPGTRLLVL.

Of note for this clonotype: A read error may explain this, as a much larger clone is one base away. The chain employs TRBV6-2 or TRBV6-3 and TRBJ2-3, with TRBD1 matching 8 bases. This CDR3 has 14 amino acids. Germline loops: CDR1 MNHEY, CDR2 SVGEGT. V shed 8 bases, J shed 5 bases, and the junction held 9 bases outside the gene matches. In nucleotides, the CDR3 is TGTGCCAGCGAAGCAGGGGGCGAAGGAGATACGCAGTATTTT. Translated, it gives CASEAGGEGDTQYF.